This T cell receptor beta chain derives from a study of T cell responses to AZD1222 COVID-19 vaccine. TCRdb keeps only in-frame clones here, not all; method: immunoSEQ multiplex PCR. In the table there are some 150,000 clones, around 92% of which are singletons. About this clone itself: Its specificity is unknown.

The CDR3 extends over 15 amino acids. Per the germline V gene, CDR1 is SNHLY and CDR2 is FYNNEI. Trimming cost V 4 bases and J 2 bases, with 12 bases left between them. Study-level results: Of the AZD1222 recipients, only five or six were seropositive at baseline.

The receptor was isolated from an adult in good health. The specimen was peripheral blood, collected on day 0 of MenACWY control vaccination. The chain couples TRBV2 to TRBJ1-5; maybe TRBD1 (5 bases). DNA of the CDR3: TGTGCCAGCAGTGGTGGGAGAGGGGGCAATCAGCCCCAGCATTTT. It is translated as CASSGGRGGNQPQHF.